Each of the 29 T cell receptor beta chains below was sequenced from the same sample in a study of regulatory T cells in long-lasting Graves disease. Time point here: newly diagnosed GD, antithyroid drugs for less than 3 months. Isolated PBMC RNA provided the starting material for the TCR library. Libraries of TCR beta came from iRepertoire HTBI primers plus Arm-PCR of CDR3 regions. TCRdb re-called the multiplex PCR reads through MiXCR, storing one row per CDR3 protein. The table includes roughly 560,000 distinct CDR3 sequences, around 11% detected once. These same data were also listed under a study on T cells in Graves' hyperthyroidism and ophthalmopathy.

Sequencing used peripheral blood mononuclear cells (PBMCs), obtained at new diagnosis, from a patient treated with antithyroid drugs. All receptors derive from a woman aged 25-40 years with Graves disease.

The chain combines TRBV19 with TRBJ1-2, with a weak D call TRBD1 (5 bases). The CDR3 has 14 residues. The germline V gene encodes CDR1 LNHDA and CDR2 SQIVND (reference sequence). V was clipped by 4 bases and J by 3 bases, with 12 bases between them. The CDR3 sequence: CASSTAGTDYGYTF. CDR3 in DNA: TGTGCCAGTAGTACCGCCGGGACTGACTATGGCTACACCTTC.

This clonotype was detected many times. This sequence joins TRBV20-1 and TRBJ2-3; TRBD2 agrees at 10 bases. The germline CDR1 and CDR2 sequences are DFQATT and SNEGSKA (reference sequence). Trimming took 3 bases from V and 1 from J; bases not matched to a gene: 10. The CDR3 contains 17 residues. The CDR3 loop reads CSASLSLAGGRTDTQYF. In DNA, the CDR3 is TGCAGTGCTAGTCTCTCTTTAGCGGGAGGACGCACAGATACGCAGTATTTT.

The sample holds many counts of this clonotype. The chain has TRBV3-1 and TRBJ2-5; unclear D gene. With 4 bases removed from V and 5 bases from J, the gap between germline ends came to 11 bases. Germline V CDR1 and CDR2: LGHDT, YNNKEL (reference sequence). This CDR3 is 13 amino acids long. CDR3 sequence (DNA): TGTGCCAGCAGCCGGGTACTGAGGGAGACCCAGTACTTC. Translated: CASSRVLRETQYF.

This clonotype was seen more than once but under ten times. The chain links TRBV7-9 to TRBJ1-2; TRBD1 matches 7 bases. The CDR3 covers 13 residues. The J segment lost 6 bases and the V segment lost 6 bases, leaving 7 bases of the junction unmatched. Per germline, CDR1 SEHNR and CDR2 FQNEAQ (reference sequence). The CDR3 DNA reads TGTGCCAGCAGTGGAACAGGGGACCATGGCTACACCTTC. Translation: CASSGTGDHGYTF.

On this clonotype itself: A much larger clone lies a single base off, so this may be a read error. The V gene is TRBV29-1, the J gene TRBJ2-1; maybe TRBD2 (6 bases). The CDR3 runs to 15 residues. CDR1 and CDR2 from the germline V gene are SQVTM and ANQGSEA. In DNA form, the CDR3 reads TGCAGCGTAATAGGTTGGAGGGAGACCGTCAATGAGCGGTTCTTC. Translated: CSVIGWRETVNERFF.

This clonotype was observed at least ten times. The gene calls are TRBV28 and TRBJ2-6, with TRBD2 identical over 10 bases. CDR3 length: 18 amino acids. Germline trimming cut 7 bases from V and 0 bases from J; bases unmatched to any gene: 9. Germline values: CDR1 MDHEN, CDR2 SYDVKM. The CDR3 loop reads CASKRLAGGHSGANVLTF. The CDR3 coding sequence is TGTGCCAGCAAGCGTTTAGCGGGAGGACACTCTGGGGCCAACGTCCTGACTTTC.

In this sample, this clonotype turned up a few times. The V call is TRBV20-1, the J call TRBJ1-3; the D gene is possibly TRBD1 (5 bases). The CDR3 is 13 amino acids. Trimming removed 4 bases at V and 2 bases at J, with 9 bases between. Germline CDR1 DFQATT, CDR2 SNEGSKA (reference sequence). This CDR3 reads CSATGTAGNTIYF. The CDR3 nucleotides read TGCAGTGCTACCGGGACGGCTGGAAACACCATATATTTT.

Concerning this clonotype itself: Being one base from a much bigger clone, this may be a read error. The conserved phenylalanine or tryptophan normally closing the CDR3 is absent here, so this likely arose from a read error. J is TRBJ2-3 and V is TRBV7-2, with D possibly being TRBD2 (6 bases). The CDR3 has 16 residues. The germline V gene encodes CDR1 SGHTA and CDR2 FQGNSA. Trimming took 5 bases from V and 0 from J, leaving 15 bases between them. The CDR3 sequence: CASSPTREDSTDTQYL. CDR3 sequence (DNA): TGTGCCAGCAGCCCAACCAGGGAGGACAGCACAGATACGCAGTATTTA.

This clonotype was recorded at least ten times. The junction departs from germline at one end; a sequencing error may be responsible. The chain has TRBV15 and TRBJ1-1; D is possibly TRBD1 (6 bases). This CDR3 contains 15 residues. Germline lookup yields CDR1 LNHNV and CDR2 YYDKDF (reference sequence). The CDR3 nucleotides are TGTGCCGCCAGCGCCCAACAGGGCCTCGGAACTGAAGCTTTCTTT. This gives the protein CAASAQQGLGTEAFF.

This clonotype was detected many times. The V gene is TRBV28, the J gene TRBJ1-1, with D uncertain. Germline loops: CDR1 MDHEN, CDR2 SYDVKM. The CDR3 consists of 12 residues. V lost 5 bases to trimming and J lost 4 bases, with 8 bases between them. As DNA, the CDR3 is TGTGCCAGCAGTCGGTTGGGCACTGAAGCTTTCTTT. Protein: CASSRLGTEAFF.

The chain carries TRBV5-5 and TRBJ2-3; 8 bases are shared with TRBD1. CDR3 length equals 17 residues. The trim removed 0 bases at V and 2 bases at J, leaving 8 bases unmatched. The germline V gene encodes CDR1 SGHKS and CDR2 YYEKEE (reference sequence). CDR3 bases: TGTGCCAGCAGCTTGGCTGTGACAGGGGCCCTCACAGATACGCAGTATTTT. Translating gives CASSLAVTGALTDTQYF.

This clonotype was observed many times. The chain carries TRBV7-2 and TRBJ2-2; no clear D. Trimming cost V 5 bases and J 3 bases, with 4 bases left between them. From germline, CDR1 is SGHTA and CDR2 FQGNSA. The CDR3 length is 12 residues. The CDR3 coding sequence is TGTGCCAGCAGCATCTACACCGGGGAGCTGTTTTTT. Amino acids: CASSIYTGELFF.

The chain uses TRBV7-2 and TRBJ2-7; tentatively, D is TRBD1 or TRBD2 (5 bases each). Trimming stripped 1 base from V and 3 bases from J, with 10 bases between. The germline V gene encodes CDR1 SGHTA and CDR2 FQGNSA. The CDR3 covers 14 residues. CDR3 in amino acids: CASSLVPGLYEQYF. In DNA, the CDR3 is TGTGCCAGCAGCTTAGTTCCGGGGCTCTACGAGCAGTACTTC.

This clonotype was observed many times. The rearrangement links TRBV10-3 to TRBJ1-4; 10 bases are shared with TRBD1. Germline loops: CDR1 ENHRY, CDR2 SYGVKD. Germline trimming cut 4 bases from V and 8 bases from J; bases unmatched to any gene: 4. This CDR3 region has 14 residues. This CDR3 reads CAISAGQGIEKLFF. Written as DNA, the CDR3 is TGTGCCATCAGTGCGGGACAGGGGATCGAAAAACTGTTTTTT.

In its sample, this clonotype was seen many times. The chain combines TRBV11-2 with TRBJ2-5; TRBD2 aligns across 9 bases. With 8 bases clipped from V and 1 base from J, the junction kept 5 bases outside the gene matches. The germline CDR1 and CDR2 sequences are SGHAT and FQNNGV. This CDR3 contains 14 residues. CDR3 amino acids: CASLAGATQETQYF. The CDR3 DNA sequence: TGTGCCAGCTTAGCGGGAGCTACCCAAGAGACCCAGTACTTC.

Many counts were recorded for this clonotype. The gene calls are TRBV11-2 and TRBJ2-1, with 11 bases lining up with TRBD2. CDR1 SGHAT and CDR2 FQNNGV come from the germline V gene. CDR3 length equals 15 residues. The V segment lost 1 base and the J segment 7 bases; nucleotides outside the gene matches: 3. The CDR3 DNA is TGTGCCAGCAGCTTAGTAGCGGGAGGGCCGAATGAGCAGTTCTTC. Translated: CASSLVAGGPNEQFF.

Many counts were recorded for this clonotype. V usage is TRBV19 and J usage is TRBJ1-2; D possibly corresponds to TRBD1 (5 bases). Germline CDR1 reads LNHDA; CDR2 reads SQIVND (reference sequence). The CDR3 totals 11 residues. V dropped 4 bases and J dropped 6 bases, with 6 bases sitting between them. CDR3 DNA: TGTGCCAGTAGTAAGGGGAATGGCTACACCTTC. Protein: CASSKGNGYTF.

The chain employs TRBV20-1 and TRBJ1-6, with TRBD1 identical over 9 bases. The ends lost 0 bases at V and 11 bases at J; junction bases unmatched: 11. Per the germline V gene, CDR1 is DFQATT and CDR2 is SNEGSKA (reference sequence). The CDR3 is 16 residues long. Here the CDR3 reads CSARDQDRGIWAPLHF. The CDR3 DNA follows: TGCAGTGCTAGAGATCAGGACAGGGGTATTTGGGCACCCCTCCACTTT.

The chain is built from TRBV7-9 and TRBJ2-3, with a tentative D call TRBD1 (6 bases). The ends were cut back, 4 bases at V and 2 bases at J, with 13 bases in the middle. Germline V gene data show CDR1 as SEHNR and CDR2 as FQNEAQ (reference sequence). This CDR3 contains 15 residues. The CDR3 region is CASSSGQRYTDTQYF. The CDR3 DNA reads TGTGCCAGCAGCTCCGGACAGCGCTACACAGATACGCAGTATTTT.

This clonotype was counted at least ten times. The chain has TRBV5-1 and TRBJ2-7; D uncertain. Germline CDR1 is SGHRS and CDR2 is YFSETQ. This CDR3 is 14 amino acids long. Trimming cost V 0 bases and J 2 bases, with 9 bases left between them. The CDR3 region is CASSLVATTYEQYF. CDR3 coding DNA: TGCGCCAGCAGCTTGGTTGCTACCACCTACGAGCAGTACTTC.

This clonotype was detected many times. V gene TRBV3-1 combines with J gene TRBJ1-3; the D is unclear. The V and J ends lost 0 bases and 4 bases respectively, with 4 bases between them. CDR1 LGHDT and CDR2 YNNKEL come from the germline V gene (reference sequence). The CDR3 totals 13 residues. In nucleotides, the CDR3 is TGTGCCAGCAGCCAAGAATCCGGAAACACCATATATTTT. Its protein product is CASSQESGNTIYF.

This clonotype was seen many times. The chain couples TRBV10-3 to TRBJ2-1; possibly TRBD2 for D (5 bases). Germline lookup yields CDR1 ENHRY and CDR2 SYGVKD. Trimming shortened V by 0 bases and J by 9 bases, and 12 bases separated the two germline ends. The CDR3 totals 14 residues. CDR3 nucleotides: TGTGCCATCAGTGAGTCGAATGGTGAGGGTGAGCAGTTCTTC. As protein: CAISESNGEGEQFF.

This clonotype has just a few counts. The J gene is TRBJ1-5, the V gene TRBV5-5; 7 bases align to TRBD1. With V trimmed by 2 bases and J by 3 bases, 11 bases remained unmatched. CDR1 is SGHKS and CDR2 is YYEKEE in the germline V gene (reference sequence). The CDR3 has 17 residues. In nucleotides, the CDR3 is TGTGCCAGCAGCTTTGGGCTACCGGGACAGCTCAATCAGCCCCAGCATTTT. The encoded protein is CASSFGLPGQLNQPQHF.

Turning to this clonotype: A single base separates this from a much larger clone, so it may be a read error. The rearrangement uses TRBV12-3 or TRBV12-4 and TRBJ2-1; D is possibly TRBD1 (6 bases). V dropped 5 bases and J dropped 9 bases, with 17 bases sitting between them. This CDR3 is built from 14 residues. In nucleotides, the CDR3 is TGTGCCAGCAGTCTTCCCCAGGGGAGAAGTGAGCAGTTCTTC. The encoded protein is CASSLPQGRSEQFF.

About this clonotype itself: This sequence may be a read error, since a much larger clone differs from it by one base. This sequence joins TRBV2 and TRBJ2-7, with 10 nucleotides matching TRBD1. The germline V gene has CDR1 SNHLY and CDR2 FYNNEI. CDR3 length: 14 residues. With V trimmed by 4 bases and J by 3 bases, 3 bases remained unmatched. The chain's CDR3 is CASSGDRGNYEQYF. In DNA form, the CDR3 reads TGTGCCAGCAGTGGGGACAGGGGCAACTACGAGCAGTACTTC.

The rearrangement uses TRBV19 and TRBJ1-1, with a possible D match to TRBD1 (6 bases). Germline CDR1 and CDR2: LNHDA and SQIVND (reference sequence). This CDR3 spans 15 amino acids. Trimming cost V 6 bases and J 1 base, with 15 bases left between them. CDR3 protein: CASRGSRTANTEAFF. CDR3 DNA: TGTGCCAGTAGGGGTTCTAGGACAGCGAACACTGAAGCTTTCTTT. Supplemented by reference TRBV19 and TRBJ1-1, the full variable domain reads DGGITQSPKYLFRKEGQNVTLSCEQNLNHDAMYWYRQDPGQGLRLIYYSQIVNDFQKGDIAEGYSVSREKKESFPLTVTSAQKNPTAFYLCASRGSRTANTEAFFGQGTRLTVV.

Many counts were recorded for this clonotype. This sequence joins TRBV20-1 and TRBJ1-1, with TRBD1 identical over 7 bases. This CDR3 spans 13 amino acids. With 1 base clipped from V and 3 bases from J, the junction kept 2 bases outside the gene matches. The V gene's germline CDR1 is DFQATT and CDR2 SNEGSKA (reference sequence). The CDR3 reads CSARGGQHTEAFF. CDR3 in DNA: TGCAGTGCTAGAGGGGGACAGCACACTGAAGCTTTCTTT.

This clonotype was observed a few times. The chain employs TRBV7-2 and TRBJ1-4; D might be TRBD1 (5 bases). Germline V gene sequence: CDR1 SGHTA, CDR2 FQGNSA. V shed 1 base and J shed 8 bases, with 14 bases lying between them. CDR3 size: 15 residues. CDR3 loop: CASSLGPGRGEKLFF. DNA for the CDR3: TGTGCCAGCAGCTTAGGCCCGGGACGGGGGGAAAAACTGTTTTTT.

This chain joins TRBV27 and TRBJ1-6, with D hard to call. This CDR3 is built from 13 residues. The germline V gene has CDR1 MNHEY and CDR2 SMNVEV (reference sequence). Deletions cut 6 bases from V and 7 bases from J, with 10 bases between. The CDR3 DNA sequence: TGTGCCAGCAGCGGGCAGGCAAATTCACCCCTCCACTTT. Protein: CASSGQANSPLHF.